The entry below describes one TCR beta chain. The data stem from a study of blood T cell repertoires in COVID-19. Across the whole study: Sources were T cells, B-cell-depleted T cells, or PBMCs; the material itself was cDNA or gDNA.

CDR1 is SGHVS and CDR2 is FQNEAQ in the germline V gene. With 2 bases removed from V and 7 bases from J, the gap between germline ends came to 15 bases. CDR3 size: 15 residues. Using immunoSEQ multiplex PCR, the repertoire was profiled, and TCRdb retains in-frame clones only, with some absent. Here the sample spans over 200,000 clones, about 90% being singletons. Grouping used clinical history reported by participants in a survey and questionnaire. Sequencing input: PBMCs or T cells enriched from blood (not recorded which). V and J are TRBV7-8 and TRBJ1-5, with D possibly matching TRBD1 (5 bases). The receptor comes from a human donor in a cohort exposed to, infected with or recovered from COVID-19 (not recorded which). The donor label of this sample is uncertain. CDR3: CASSLRREARQPQHF. In DNA, the CDR3 is TGTGCCAGCAGCTTACGCAGGGAAGCGCGGCAGCCCCAGCATTTT.